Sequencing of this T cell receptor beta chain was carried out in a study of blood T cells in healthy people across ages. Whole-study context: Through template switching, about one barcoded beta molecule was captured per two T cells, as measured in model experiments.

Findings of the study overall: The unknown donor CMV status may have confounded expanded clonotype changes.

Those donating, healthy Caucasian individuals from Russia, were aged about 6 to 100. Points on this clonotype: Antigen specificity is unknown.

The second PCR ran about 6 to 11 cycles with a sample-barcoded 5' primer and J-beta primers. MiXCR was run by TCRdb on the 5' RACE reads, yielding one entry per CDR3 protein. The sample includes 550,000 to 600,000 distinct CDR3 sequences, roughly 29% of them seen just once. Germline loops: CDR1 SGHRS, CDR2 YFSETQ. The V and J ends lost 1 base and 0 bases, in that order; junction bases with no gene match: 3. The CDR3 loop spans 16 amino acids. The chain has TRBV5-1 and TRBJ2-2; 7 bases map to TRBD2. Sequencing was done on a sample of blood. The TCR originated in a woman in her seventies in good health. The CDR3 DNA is TGCGCCAGCAGCTTGTTCGGGGGGTCGAACACCGGGGAGCTGTTTTTT. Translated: CASSLFGGSNTGELFF.